This paragraph covers one TCR beta chain sequence. These data belong to a study of T cells after yellow fever vaccination. MiXCR, run by TCRdb on the 5' RACE reads, gives a single entry per CDR3 protein. The sample comprises a few hundred thousand distinct CDR3 sequences, around 12% of which are singletons, and 3.2% rests with the top ten. Germline CDR1 and CDR2: GTSNPN and SVGIG (reference sequence). V lost 0 bases and J lost 3, with 6 bases in between. This CDR3 spans 13 amino acids. This sequence originates from a young man who received the YFV17D yellow fever vaccine. Source: CD4+ T cells sorted from PBMCs, taken 15 days after the yellow fever booster vaccination. The chain couples TRBV30 to TRBJ1-5; D is uncertain. The CDR3 region is CAWSVSDNQPQHF. DNA of the CDR3: TGTGCCTGGAGTGTCAGTGACAATCAGCCCCAGCATTTT. The complete variable domain, with remaining parts taken from reference TRBV30 and TRBJ1-5, reads SQTIHQWPATLVQPVGSPLSLECTVEGTSNPNLYWYRQAAGRGLQLLFYSVGIGQISSEVPQNLSASRPQDRQFILSSKKLLLSDSGFYLCAWSVSDNQPQHFGDGTRLSIL.